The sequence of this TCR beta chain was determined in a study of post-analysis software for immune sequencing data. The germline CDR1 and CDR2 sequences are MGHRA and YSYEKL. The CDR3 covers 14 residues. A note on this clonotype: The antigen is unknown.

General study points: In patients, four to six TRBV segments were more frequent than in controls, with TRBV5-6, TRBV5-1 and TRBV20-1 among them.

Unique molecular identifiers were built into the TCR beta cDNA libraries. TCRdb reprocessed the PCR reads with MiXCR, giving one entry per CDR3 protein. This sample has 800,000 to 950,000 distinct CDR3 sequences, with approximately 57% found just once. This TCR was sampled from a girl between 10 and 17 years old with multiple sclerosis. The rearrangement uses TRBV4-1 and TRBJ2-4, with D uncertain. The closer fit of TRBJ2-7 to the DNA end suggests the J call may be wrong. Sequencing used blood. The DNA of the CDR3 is TGCGCCAGCAGCCAAGTTACTCTCTCCTACGAGCAGTACTTC. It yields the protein CASSQVTLSYEQYF.